The 7 T cell receptor beta chains below were found in one sample sequenced in a study of control samples from healthy donors and cancer patients (dated by TCRdb to the early 2020s). Libraries came from the immunoSEQ multiplex PCR assay. TCRdb obtained this table from immuneACCESS and retained in-frame rearrangements with V and J assigned. These tables miss some clones; where compared with another copy, unresolved V genes account for less than half of the shortfall, and the remainder is unexplained. This sample is represented by under 95,000 clones; roughly 82% of them were singletons. The ten most abundant clones make up around 16% of the sample. The sequenced sample was blood. The receptors come from a man aged 50-60 years in good health.

This clone was seen more than once but under ten times. V is TRBV7-2 and J is TRBJ1-6, with 9 nucleotides matching TRBD1. After removal of 5 bases from V and 10 bases from J, the junction contained 9 bases not matched to a gene. Germline assignment: CDR1 SGHTA and CDR2 FQGNSA. This CDR3 spans 15 amino acids. CDR3 in amino acids: CASSPSDRGLSPLHF. Here the CDR3 DNA reads TGTGCCAGCAGCCCCTCGGACAGGGGACTATCACCCCTCCACTTT.

This chain connects TRBV5-6 to TRBJ2-1; D is perhaps TRBD2 (5 bases). This CDR3 is 13 amino acids long. The germline V gene encodes CDR1 SGHDT and CDR2 YYEEEE. The V end lost 2 bases, the J end lost 8 bases, and 11 bases lay between the germline ends. For the CDR3, the DNA is TGTGCCAGCAGCTTCACTAGTTCCCATGAGCAGTTCTTC. Its protein is CASSFTSSHEQFF.

The rearrangement uses TRBV7-9 and TRBJ2-7; D is unresolved. The CDR3 has 15 amino acids. V shed 3 bases and J shed 2 bases, with 14 bases lying between them. Germline assignment: CDR1 SEHNR and CDR2 FQNEAQ (reference sequence). CDR3 sequence (DNA): TGTGCCAGCAGCTTTGACCTGACCCTGCCCTACGAGCAGTACTTC. Translation gives CASSFDLTLPYEQYF.

V gene TRBV28 combines with J gene TRBJ2-3; D remains ambiguous. The CDR3 sequence is 13 residues long. V was pared by 3 bases and J by 4 bases, with 8 bases between. Germline V CDR1 and CDR2: MDHEN, SYDVKM. The CDR3 bases are TGTGCCAGCAGTTTCCAGGACCCAGATACGCAGTATTTT. Translation: CASSFQDPDTQYF.

The chain has TRBV6-4 and TRBJ1-5, with TRBD1 identical over 12 bases. J was trimmed by 2 bases and V by 2 bases; bases with no gene match: 10. The germline V gene has CDR1 MRHNA and CDR2 SNTAGT. The length of the CDR3 is 19 residues. CDR3 in DNA: TGTGCCAGCAGTGACGGAGTTGGGACAGGGGGCGGGGGCAATCAGCCCCAGCATTTT. This encodes CASSDGVGTGGGGNQPQHF.

There are a few counts of this clone. This chain links TRBV11-3 with TRBJ2-7; tentatively, D is TRBD1 (6 bases). The germline V gene encodes CDR1 SGHNT and CDR2 YENEEA. This CDR3 has 14 amino acids. Trimming shortened V by 5 bases and J by 2 bases, and 13 bases separated the two germline ends. Here the CDR3 reads CASSHRDGAYEQYF. In DNA, the CDR3 is TGTGCCAGCAGCCACAGGGACGGGGCCTACGAGCAGTACTTC.

This chain connects TRBV5-1 to TRBJ2-3; D might be TRBD1 or TRBD2, each matching 7 bases. The V end was cut by 4 bases, the J end by 5 bases, with 14 bases between. CDR3 length: 14 amino acids. Germline V gene lookup returns CDR1 SGHRS and CDR2 YFSETQ. CDR3: CASSPGQREDTQYF. CDR3 in DNA: TGCGCCAGCAGCCCGGGACAGCGGGAAGATACGCAGTATTTT.